Listed here are 27 T cell receptor beta chains from one sample, sequenced in a study of CD8+CD57+ T cells in acquired aplastic anemia. Sequencing involved patients with CD8+CD57+ cell expansion previously shown by flow cytometry. TCR beta VDJ and CDR3 were profiled, and genomic DNA was the template. In TCRdb, the reads were re-called with MiXCR into one record per CDR3 protein. Seen here are some 160,000 distinct CDR3 sequences, around 50% observed once, and the top ten hold 2.5% to 3%. Sequences were obtained from sorted CD4+, CD8+, or CD8+CD57+ T cells (not recorded which) from PBMCs. These receptors all come from a human donor with aplastic anemia.

This clonotype was counted many times. This chain connects TRBV2 to TRBJ2-1, with D uncertain. The germline V gene has CDR1 SNHLY and CDR2 FYNNEI. V lost 5 bases and J 7 bases, leaving 9 bases between the germline ends. The CDR3 length is 12 residues. CDR3 bases: TGTGCCAGCAGTCCCGCTTCGAATGAGCAGTTCTTC. Amino acids: CASSPASNEQFF.

This sequence joins TRBV24-1 and TRBJ2-1; D perhaps matches TRBD2 (5 bases). The CDR3 length is 13 residues. Germline V gene data show CDR1 as KGHDR and CDR2 as SFDVKD. The germline V and J ends were trimmed by 5 bases and 7 bases, with 11 bases remaining between them. The DNA for the CDR3 is TGTGCCACCAGTGTTGAGAGGGTGAATGAGCAGTTCTTC. Translating gives CATSVERVNEQFF.

The V call is TRBV4-3, the J call TRBJ1-2, with 7 positions matching TRBD1. Germline V gene sequence: CDR1 LGHNA, CDR2 YSLEER. The CDR3 runs 15 residues. V lost 3 bases and J lost 8; bases outside the gene matches: 12. In nucleotides, the CDR3 is TGCGCCAGCAGCCATCCCGACAGGGATCTGAGAGGCTACACCTTC. Protein product: CASSHPDRDLRGYTF.

There are a few counts of this clonotype. The rearrangement links TRBV29-1 to TRBJ2-3, with 8 bases matching TRBD2. V shed 6 bases and J 2 bases; nucleotides not matched to a gene: 4. Germline V CDR1 and CDR2: SQVTM, ANQGSEA. The CDR3 extends over 13 amino acids. CDR3 in amino acids: CSVGTRHTDTQYF. The DNA of the CDR3 is TGCAGCGTGGGGACTAGGCACACAGATACGCAGTATTTT.

The chain employs TRBV29-1 and TRBJ1-2; D unresolved. Germline V gives CDR1 SQVTM, CDR2 ANQGSEA. V was pared by 4 bases and J by 4 bases, with 13 bases between. The CDR3 runs 13 residues. The CDR3 region has the DNA TGCAGCGTTGCCCCGGGTAGCGGCTATGGCTACACCTTC. Protein: CSVAPGSGYGYTF.

The J gene is TRBJ2-1, the V gene TRBV11-2, with 8 bases fitting TRBD2. J gave up 7 bases and V 1 base, and 6 bases lay outside the gene matches. The germline V gene encodes CDR1 SGHAT and CDR2 FQNNGV. The CDR3 has 15 residues. The DNA for the CDR3 is TGTGCCAGCAGCTTAGGACGGGGGGGCCAGAATGAGCAGTTCTTC. This codes for CASSLGRGGQNEQFF.

This clonotype has a handful of counts. The chain recombines TRBV25-1 with TRBJ2-7, with D unresolved. CDR3 size: 14 residues. The V gene's germline CDR1 is MGHDK and CDR2 SYGVNS. With 2 bases removed from V and 6 bases from J, the gap between germline ends came to 14 bases. The CDR3 nucleotides read TGTGCCAGCAGTGAAGATCTTAAGGCAGGCGAGCAGTACTTC. It encodes CASSEDLKAGEQYF.

The chain joins TRBV11-1 to TRBJ2-7; 14 bases are a match to TRBD2. Germline V gives CDR1 SGHAT, CDR2 FQDESV (reference sequence). Trimming took 1 base from V and 2 from J; bases not matched to a gene: 7. This CDR3 contains 18 residues. CDR3 amino acids: CASSLGRLAGGGTYEQYF. Written as DNA, the CDR3 is TGTGCCAGCAGCTTAGGGCGACTAGCGGGAGGGGGGACCTACGAGCAGTACTTC.

This clonotype was seen just once. This may be a read error: a much more frequent sequence differs by one nucleotide. This chain uses TRBV10-3 with TRBJ1-1; D is ambiguous. Germline V gene data show CDR1 as ENHRY and CDR2 as SYGVKD. There are 14 residues in the CDR3. Trimming took 5 bases from V and 4 from J, leaving 14 bases between them. The CDR3: CAISYFAGLTEAFF. DNA for the CDR3: TGTGCCATCAGTTACTTCGCGGGTCTCACTGAAGCTTTCTTT.

This clonotype appeared once. The chain links TRBV20-1 to TRBJ2-3, with unresolved D. The CDR3 loop spans 15 amino acids. The V end lost 0 bases, the J end lost 5 bases, and 15 bases lay between the germline ends. Germline values: CDR1 DFQATT, CDR2 SNEGSKA (reference sequence). The CDR3: CSARDPKKIEDTQYF. The DNA of the CDR3 is TGCAGTGCTAGAGATCCCAAGAAGATTGAAGATACGCAGTATTTT.

Many counts were recorded for this clonotype. The chain is built from TRBV30 and TRBJ2-7; 7 bases are a match to TRBD1. CDR1 and CDR2 (germline): GTSNPN, SVGIG (reference sequence). The CDR3 has 14 residues. Trimming removed 5 bases from V and 0 bases from J; junction bases left unmatched: 7. The CDR3 DNA sequence: TGTGCCTGGCGAAAGACAGGGAGCTCCTACGAGCAGTACTTC. It is translated as CAWRKTGSSYEQYF. Combining the CDR3 with reference TRBV30 and TRBJ2-7 gives the whole variable domain SQTIHQWPATLVQPVGSPLSLECTVEGTSNPNLYWYRQAAGRGLQLLFYSVGIGQISSEVPQNLSASRPQDRQFILSSKKLLLSDSGFYLCAWRKTGSSYEQYFGPGTRLTVT.

This clonotype was observed at least ten times. The CDR3 is CASSVDVGLAYNEQFF. As DNA, the CDR3 is TGTGCCAGCAGCGTAGACGTGGGCCTGGCCTACAATGAGCAGTTCTTC. This sequence joins TRBV9 and TRBJ2-1; no firm D call. Trimming took 0 bases from V and 2 from J, leaving 12 bases between them. This CDR3 region has 16 residues. From germline, CDR1 is SGDLS and CDR2 YYNGEE. Complete variable domain (other parts from reference TRBV9 and TRBJ2-1): DSGVTQTPKHLITATGQRVTLRCSPRSGDLSVYWYQQSLDQGLQFLIQYYNGEERAKGNILERFSAQQFPDLHSELNLSSLELGDSALYFCASSVDVGLAYNEQFFGPGTRLTVL.

At least ten counts were recorded for this clonotype. The V gene is TRBV3-1, the J gene TRBJ2-7; TRBD2 is a possible D gene (5 bases). Germline V lookup: CDR1 LGHDT, CDR2 YNNKEL (reference sequence). This CDR3 spans 12 amino acids. V was trimmed by 5 bases and J by 6 bases, leaving 11 bases between them. CDR3 sequence reads: CASSSGGSEQYF. The CDR3 DNA is TGTGCCAGCAGCTCAGGAGGTTCCGAGCAGTACTTC.

This clonotype came up many times. J is TRBJ1-1 and V is TRBV4-3; D is perhaps TRBD1 (6 bases). The CDR3 runs to 13 residues. The V and J ends lost 4 bases and 4 bases respectively, with 10 bases between them. Germline values: CDR1 LGHNA, CDR2 YSLEER. The CDR3 here is CASSRGGSTEAFF. The CDR3, as DNA: TGCGCCAGCAGCCGAGGGGGAAGCACTGAAGCTTTCTTT.

The chain combines TRBV19 with TRBJ2-7; D is unclear. This CDR3 is 14 amino acids long. The germline V and J ends were trimmed by 4 bases and 6 bases, with 16 bases remaining between them. In germline, CDR1 is LNHDA, CDR2 SQIVND (reference sequence). The CDR3 region is CASSKAEITAEQYF. The CDR3 DNA is TGTGCCAGTAGTAAGGCGGAGATCACCGCCGAGCAGTACTTC.

In DNA, the CDR3 is TGTGCCAGTAGTTACAGTCATTATAGCAATCAGCCCCAGCATTTT. Amino acids: CASSYSHYSNQPQHF. The chain has TRBV19 and TRBJ1-5; D unclear. CDR3 length: 15 amino acids. Trimming removed 5 bases from V and 0 bases from J, with 11 bases in between. The germline V gene has CDR1 LNHDA and CDR2 SQIVND (reference sequence).

The sample holds one count of this clonotype. This rearrangement joins TRBV12-3 or TRBV12-4 to TRBJ2-7, with 10 positions matching TRBD1. V lost 3 bases and J lost 3; bases outside the gene matches: 5. The CDR3 length is 15 residues. CDR3 sequence (DNA): TGTGCCAGCAGTTTGCGGACAGGGGGTAGCTACGAGCAGTACTTC. Amino acid sequence: CASSLRTGGSYEQYF.

The chain uses TRBV25-1 and TRBJ1-5; TRBD1 is a possible D gene (5 bases). The CDR3 is 15 amino acids. Germline V gene data show CDR1 as MGHDK and CDR2 as SYGVNS. V shed 1 base and J shed 2 bases, with 9 bases lying between them. CDR3 sequence: CASSEWGSGNQPQHF. The CDR3 nucleotides read TGTGCCAGCAGTGAATGGGGCAGCGGCAATCAGCCCCAGCATTTT.

In regard to this clonotype: With a much larger clone just one base away, this may be a read error. This chain uses TRBV10-3 with TRBJ1-1; TRBD1 is a possible D gene (6 bases). The CDR3 is made up of 14 amino acids. Per the germline V gene, CDR1 is ENHRY and CDR2 is SYGVKD. The CDR3 loop reads CASSYGGTNTEAFF. The CDR3 DNA follows: TGTGCCAGCAGTTACGGGGGCACGAACACTGAAGCTTTCTTT.

This clonotype was recorded at least ten times. V is TRBV5-1 and J is TRBJ1-5; TRBD1 is a possible D gene (5 bases). Germline lookup yields CDR1 SGHRS and CDR2 YFSETQ. The CDR3 runs to 16 residues. Trimming shortened V by 4 bases and J by 0 bases, and 14 bases separated the two germline ends. The CDR3 DNA reads TGCGCCAGCAGCCCCGGGGGAGGGGATAGCAATCAGCCCCAGCATTTT. It specifies CASSPGGGDSNQPQHF.

The J gene is TRBJ2-3, the V gene TRBV10-2; 11 nucleotides match TRBD2. CDR1 and CDR2 from the germline V gene are WSHSY and SAAADI. The ends lost 8 bases at V and 2 bases at J; junction bases unmatched: 3. This CDR3 comprises 14 residues. The CDR3 DNA reads TGCGCCAGCGGGGGACTAGCGGTCACAGATACGCAGTATTTT. Protein: CASGGLAVTDTQYF.

This clonotype was observed a single time. This chain connects TRBV20-1 to TRBJ2-5, with D possibly TRBD2 on 7 matching bases. Trimming took off 7 bases at V and 5 bases at J, with 11 bases between the two ends. The CDR3 is made up of 11 amino acids. Looked up from germline, CDR1 is DFQATT and CDR2 is SNEGSKA (reference sequence). Written as DNA, the CDR3 is TGCAGTGGAGGGGGGGTGGAGACCCAGTACTTC. Translating it yields CSGGGVETQYF.

The V gene is TRBV20-1, the J gene TRBJ1-2, with 10 bases matching TRBD1. The CDR3 sequence is 14 residues long. CDR1 is DFQATT, CDR2 SNEGSKA, per germline (reference sequence). V dropped 2 bases and J dropped 7; count of bases not matched to a gene: 7. CDR3 nucleotide sequence: TGCAGTGCTAGAACCGACAGGGGGCATAGTGGCTACACCTTC. It encodes CSARTDRGHSGYTF.

The table lists this clonotype with a few counts. This may be a read error: a much more frequent sequence differs by one nucleotide. This rearrangement joins TRBV6-1 to TRBJ2-5, with D tentatively TRBD1 (5 bases). CDR1 and CDR2 (germline): MNHNS, SASEGT. There are 15 residues in the CDR3. With 8 bases removed from V and 1 base from J, the gap between germline ends came to 17 bases. CDR3 loop: CASAGAGLGQETQYF. The CDR3 DNA reads TGTGCCAGCGCAGGAGCAGGGTTAGGCCAAGAGACCCAGTACTTC.

This clonotype was recorded many times. The rearrangement uses TRBV18 and TRBJ2-7, with D perhaps assigned TRBD1 or TRBD2 (6 bases each). Trimming took off 2 bases at V and 3 bases at J, with 11 bases between the two ends. This CDR3 is built from 14 residues. Germline-derived CDR1 and CDR2 are KGHSH and LQKENI. CDR3 DNA sequence: TGTGCCAGCTCACCAGGGGGCGGGGTCTACGAGCAGTACTTC. This gives the protein CASSPGGGVYEQYF.

This clonotype came up many times. V gene TRBV2 combines with J gene TRBJ2-5, with unresolved D. Germline values: CDR1 SNHLY, CDR2 FYNNEI. The V and J ends lost 2 bases and 5 bases respectively, with 3 bases between them. The CDR3 sequence is 11 residues long. For the CDR3, the DNA is TGTGCCAGCAGTGAACGCGAGACCCAGTACTTC. Translating gives CASSERETQYF. Full variable domain (outside the CDR3, taken from reference TRBV2 and TRBJ2-5): EPEVTQTPSHQVTQMGQEVILRCVPISNHLYFYWYRQILGQKVEFLVSFYNNEISEKSEIFDDQFSVERPDGSNFTLKIRSTKLEDSAMYFCASSERETQYFGPGTRLLVL.

The rearrangement uses TRBV25-1 and TRBJ1-1; D is undetermined. The V end lost 2 bases, the J end lost 4 bases, and 11 bases lay between the germline ends. The CDR3 consists of 14 residues. Germline CDR1 reads MGHDK; CDR2 reads SYGVNS. CDR3 loop: CASSEPTSSTEAFF. CDR3 DNA: TGTGCCAGCAGTGAACCCACATCCTCCACTGAAGCTTTCTTT.